This T cell receptor (beta chain) was observed in a study of blood T cells in healthy people across ages (dated by TCRdb to between 2015 and 2016). In terms of the full investigation: In model experiments, template switching captured roughly one uniquely barcoded TCR beta cDNA molecule for every two T cells. The study measured age-related changes in TCR beta repertoire diversity using deep sequencing normalized with unique cDNA molecular identifiers. Four age groups were formed from the donors: young (average roughly 15 years), middle-aged (approximately 40), aged (around 62) and long-lived (roughly 88). Donors of different ages were randomly distributed across sequencing lanes to avoid experimental bias. Two additional independent replicas of 1 million unique cDNA reads from the same blood draw were analyzed for two donors (one aged 18 to 29 and one aged 80 or older).

Receptor amplification or capture employed 5' RACE. Sequencing was performed on an Illumina HiSeq 2500. A second PCR of about 6 to 11 cycles was performed with a sample-barcoded 5' primer and a J-beta primer mix. A unique molecular identifier was introduced onto each TCR beta cDNA molecule by a template-switch 5' adaptor carrying 12 random nucleotides. Each sample yielded at least 3 million CDR3-containing paired-end reads. All of the RNA was converted into first-strand cDNA using the Mint cDNA synthesis kit, with a TRBC-specific oligonucleotide serving as the primer. After uracil-DNA glycosylase treatment, a first 18-cycle PCR used universal primers M1SS and BC2_uni_R on all cDNA. As for the original processing: Normalization of each sample was performed by random selection of 1 million high-quality reads, each carrying a distinct molecular identifier. Reads sharing molecular identifiers were discarded rather than binned into consensus sequences. CDR3 identification, clonotype clustering and error correction used MiTCR with a Q25 quality threshold and the strictest error-elimination algorithm. A nonparametric unseen species model with Euler transformation was used to estimate lower-bound total TCR beta diversity. TCRdb reprocessed the public reads (quality trimming at Q25 with fastp, clone calling with MiXCR) and kept in-frame beta chains. Merged by CDR3 protein, the rows form single entries marked with the most common genes and DNA. The authors' filters were not applied to this entry. The sample table contains some 800,000 distinct CDR3 sequences; only one count was recorded for under 45% of them. About 21% of the sample goes to the ten largest clones.

This clonotype turned up a few times. Its antigen is unknown. Per-base quality was not reported, and no clone a single base away is much larger than it. The donors were some 36 Caucasian individuals from Russia, aged 6 to 90 years, who were systemically healthy. Ten milliliters of peripheral blood were collected from each donor into EDTA-treated Vacutainer tubes. Ficoll-Paque density-gradient centrifugation was used to isolate PBMCs, with at least 7 million obtained per sample. Total RNA was extracted from PBMCs with Trizol reagent, with at least 5 micrograms obtained per sample. The percentages of naive CD45RAhigh/CD27high T cells were determined by flow cytometry on a PBMC aliquot from every donor. The CDR3 numbers 15 residues from cysteine through phenylalanine. Just the 45-base CDR3 DNA is kept, in frame starting at base 1. Taken from the germline V gene, the CDR1 and CDR2 loops are SQVTM and ANQGSEA. Here V drops 1 base and J drops 2 bases, and the junction holds 5 bases not matched to any gene.

On the study overall, not on this receptor specifically: The CMV infection status of donors was not known, potentially confounding age-related changes in expanded clonotypes. Bulk unsorted PBMC profiling prevented conclusive comparison of naive and antigen-experienced compartments. There was a strong correlation between observed TCR beta diversity and the percentage of naive T cells measured by flow cytometry. Compared with the aged group, the long-lived group had more naive CD4+ T cells, fewer expanded clones and increased TCR diversity, a pattern suggesting age selection. Estimates of total diversity based on one million sequenced T cells were regarded as lower bounds and as underestimates. As age increased, observed TCR beta diversity per million T cells dropped in a roughly linear way, and a significant reduction was already evident by age about 40.

Sequencing was carried out using blood. The rearranged segments are TRBV29-1 and TRBJ2-7; the junction holds 10 bases that match TRBD1. The sequence was obtained from a man aged 60-69 years in good health. The bases read TGCAGCGTTGAAGGCGGGGGGACAGGGGCCTACGAGCAGTACTTC. Its product reads: CSVEGGGTGAYEQYF.